This entry features one T cell receptor beta chain sequence. Its antigen remains unidentified. Every contributor of samples was a Caucasian grown-up residing in Nashville, Tennessee. This sample was taken from a study of shared clonotypes between healthy human individuals. V was clipped by 0 bases and J by 3 bases, with 8 bases between them. In germline, CDR1 is MNHNY, CDR2 SVGAGI (reference sequence). CDR3 length equals 15 residues. Evenly divided among several immunoSEQ plates was the genomic DNA of each subset. The protocol was immunoSEQ multiplex PCR, while the TCRdb copy is restricted to in-frame clones and leaves out a portion. This table has approximately 530,000 clones, about 96% appearing once. Study-wide points: Among donors, the sharing of clonotypes was expected to be influenced by sequencing depth. Genetic and exposure-history diversity was limited by the small donor number.

This clonotype originated in a woman in her thirties in good health. Sequencing input: naive CD4+ T cells sorted from blood. Subset of the sample: CD45RA+ positively selected. V usage is TRBV6-6 and J usage is TRBJ2-2; D possibly corresponds to TRBD1 (5 bases). CDR3 region: CASSYSSTDTGELFF. The CDR3 nucleotides read TGTGCCAGCAGTTACTCATCGACAGACACCGGGGAGCTGTTTTTT.